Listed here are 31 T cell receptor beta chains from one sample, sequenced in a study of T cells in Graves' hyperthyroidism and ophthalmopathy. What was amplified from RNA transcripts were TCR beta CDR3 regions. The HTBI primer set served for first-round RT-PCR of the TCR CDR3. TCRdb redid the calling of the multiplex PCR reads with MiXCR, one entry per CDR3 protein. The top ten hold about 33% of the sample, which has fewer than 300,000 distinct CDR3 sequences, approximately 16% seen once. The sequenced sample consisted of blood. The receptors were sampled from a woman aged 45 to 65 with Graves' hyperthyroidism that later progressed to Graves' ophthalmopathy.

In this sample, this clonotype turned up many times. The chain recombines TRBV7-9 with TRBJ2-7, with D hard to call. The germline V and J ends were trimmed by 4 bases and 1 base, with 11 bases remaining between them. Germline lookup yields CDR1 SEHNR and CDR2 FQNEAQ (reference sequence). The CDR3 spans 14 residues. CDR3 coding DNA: TGTGCCAGCAGCTCCACGGCGGCTTCCTACGAGCAGTACTTC. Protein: CASSSTAASYEQYF.

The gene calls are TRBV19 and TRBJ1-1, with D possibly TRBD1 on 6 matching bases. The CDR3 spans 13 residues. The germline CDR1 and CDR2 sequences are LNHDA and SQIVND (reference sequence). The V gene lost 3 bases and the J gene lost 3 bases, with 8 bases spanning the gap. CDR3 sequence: CASSMKGDTEAFF. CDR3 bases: TGTGCCAGTAGTATGAAGGGGGACACTGAAGCTTTCTTT.

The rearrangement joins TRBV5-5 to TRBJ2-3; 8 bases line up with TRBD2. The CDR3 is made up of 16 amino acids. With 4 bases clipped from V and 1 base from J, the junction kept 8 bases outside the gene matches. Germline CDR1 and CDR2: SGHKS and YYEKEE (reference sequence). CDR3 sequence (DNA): TGTGCCAGCAGCCCCGGCGCACTAGCGGGCACAGATACGCAGTATTTT. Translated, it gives CASSPGALAGTDTQYF.

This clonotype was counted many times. The CDR3 sequence is CASSHFSSGAELFF. The DNA for the CDR3 is TGTGCCAGCAGTCACTTCTCTAGCGGGGCGGAGCTGTTTTTT. The chain recombines TRBV6-1 with TRBJ2-2; TRBD2 matches 9 bases. The ends lost 5 bases at V and 10 bases at J; junction bases unmatched: 8. Germline loops: CDR1 MNHNS, CDR2 SASEGT. This CDR3 is 14 amino acids long.

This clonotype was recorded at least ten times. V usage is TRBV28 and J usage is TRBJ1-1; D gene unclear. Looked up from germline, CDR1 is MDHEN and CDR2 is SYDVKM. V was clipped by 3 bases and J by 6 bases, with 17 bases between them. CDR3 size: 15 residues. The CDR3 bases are TGTGCCAGCAGTTTGGCGGCAGCCAATGACCCTGAAGCTTTCTTT. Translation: CASSLAAANDPEAFF.

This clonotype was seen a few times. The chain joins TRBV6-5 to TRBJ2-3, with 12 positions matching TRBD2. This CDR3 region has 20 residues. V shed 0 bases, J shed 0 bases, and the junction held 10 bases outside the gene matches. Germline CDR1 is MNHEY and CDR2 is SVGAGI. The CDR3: CASSYSGSSGRGGSTDTQYF. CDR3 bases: TGTGCCAGCAGTTACTCGGGGTCTAGCGGGAGGGGAGGTAGCACAGATACGCAGTATTTT.

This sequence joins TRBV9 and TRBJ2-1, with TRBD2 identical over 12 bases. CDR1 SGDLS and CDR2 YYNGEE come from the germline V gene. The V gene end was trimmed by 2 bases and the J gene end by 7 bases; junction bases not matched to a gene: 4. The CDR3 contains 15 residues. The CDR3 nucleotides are TGTGCCAGCAGCGTCTCTAGCGGGAGGGTGAATGAGCAGTTCTTC. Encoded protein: CASSVSSGRVNEQFF.

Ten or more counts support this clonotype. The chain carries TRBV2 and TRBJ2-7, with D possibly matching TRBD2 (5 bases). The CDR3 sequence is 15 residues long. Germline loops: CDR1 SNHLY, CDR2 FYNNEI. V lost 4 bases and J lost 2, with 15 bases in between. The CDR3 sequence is CASSGTEGTPYEQYF. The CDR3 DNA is TGTGCCAGCAGTGGTACTGAGGGTACACCCTACGAGCAGTACTTC.

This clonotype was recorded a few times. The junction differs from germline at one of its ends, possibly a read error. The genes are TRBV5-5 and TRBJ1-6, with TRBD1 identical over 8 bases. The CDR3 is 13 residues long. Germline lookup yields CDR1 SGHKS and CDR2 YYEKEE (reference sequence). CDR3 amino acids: CASSVTGQGPLHF. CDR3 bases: TGTGCCAGCAGCGTTACCGGACAGGGCCCCCTCCATTTT.

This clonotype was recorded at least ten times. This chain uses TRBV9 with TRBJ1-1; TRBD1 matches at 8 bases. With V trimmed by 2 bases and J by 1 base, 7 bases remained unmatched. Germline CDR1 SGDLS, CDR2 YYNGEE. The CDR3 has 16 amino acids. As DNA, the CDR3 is TGTGCCAGCAGCGTCCCAAAGACAGGGGAGAACACTGAAGCTTTCTTT. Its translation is CASSVPKTGENTEAFF.

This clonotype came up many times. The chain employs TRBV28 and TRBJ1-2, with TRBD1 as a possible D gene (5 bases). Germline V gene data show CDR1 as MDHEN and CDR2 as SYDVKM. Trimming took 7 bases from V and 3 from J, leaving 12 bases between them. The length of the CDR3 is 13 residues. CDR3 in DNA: TGTGCCAGCAATTATTTGGGGGACTATGGCTACACCTTC. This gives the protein CASNYLGDYGYTF.

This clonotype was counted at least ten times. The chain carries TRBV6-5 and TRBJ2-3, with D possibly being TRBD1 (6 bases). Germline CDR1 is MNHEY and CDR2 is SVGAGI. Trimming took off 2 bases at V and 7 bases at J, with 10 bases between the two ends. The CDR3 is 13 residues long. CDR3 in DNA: TGTGCCAGCAGTTACCTCGACAGGCATACGCAGTATTTT. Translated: CASSYLDRHTQYF.

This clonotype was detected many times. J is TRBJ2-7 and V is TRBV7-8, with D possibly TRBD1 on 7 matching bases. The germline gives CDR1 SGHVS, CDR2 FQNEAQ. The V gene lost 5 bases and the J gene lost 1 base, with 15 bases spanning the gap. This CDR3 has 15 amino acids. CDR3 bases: TGTGCCAGCAGCCCCAGGGGGGAGTCATCCTACGAGCAGTACTTC. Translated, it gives CASSPRGESSYEQYF.

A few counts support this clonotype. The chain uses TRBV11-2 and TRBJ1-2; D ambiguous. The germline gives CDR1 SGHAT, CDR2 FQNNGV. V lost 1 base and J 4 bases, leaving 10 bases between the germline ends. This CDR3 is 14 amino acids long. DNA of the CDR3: TGTGCCAGCAGCTTAGCCGAAGAAATCTATGGCTACACCTTC. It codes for CASSLAEEIYGYTF.

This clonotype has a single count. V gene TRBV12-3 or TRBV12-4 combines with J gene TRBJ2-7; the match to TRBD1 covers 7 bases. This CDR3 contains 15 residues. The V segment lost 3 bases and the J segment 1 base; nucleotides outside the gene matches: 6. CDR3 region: CASSFAGGLSYEQYF. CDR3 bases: TGTGCCAGCAGTTTTGCAGGGGGTTTATCCTACGAGCAGTACTTC.

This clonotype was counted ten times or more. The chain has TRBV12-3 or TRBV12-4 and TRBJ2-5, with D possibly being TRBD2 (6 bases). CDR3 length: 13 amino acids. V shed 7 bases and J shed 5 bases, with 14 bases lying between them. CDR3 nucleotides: TGTGCCAGCACTCTAGGAGGGGTCGAGACCCAGTACTTC. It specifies CASTLGGVETQYF.

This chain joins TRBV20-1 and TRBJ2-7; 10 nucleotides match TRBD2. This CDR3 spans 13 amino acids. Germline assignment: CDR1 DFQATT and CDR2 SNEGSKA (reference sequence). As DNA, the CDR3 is TGCAGCGCCAAAAGCGGGAGGGCCTACGAGCAGTACTTC. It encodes CSAKSGRAYEQYF.

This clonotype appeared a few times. The DNA for the CDR3 is TGCGCCAGCAGCTTTACTTCCCTGAGAAAGACTGAAGCTTTCTTT. Encoded protein: CASSFTSLRKTEAFF. The V call is TRBV5-1, the J call TRBJ1-1; D unresolved. The germline V gene has CDR1 SGHRS and CDR2 YFSETQ. The ends were cut back, 2 bases at V and 5 bases at J, with 16 bases in the middle. The CDR3 extends over 15 amino acids.

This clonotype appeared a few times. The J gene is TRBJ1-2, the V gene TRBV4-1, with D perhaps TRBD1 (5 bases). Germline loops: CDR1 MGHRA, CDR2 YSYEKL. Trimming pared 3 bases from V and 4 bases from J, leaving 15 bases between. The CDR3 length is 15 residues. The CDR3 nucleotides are TGCGCCAGCAGCCAGGGGGGAGGGACCGGCTATGGCTACACCTTC. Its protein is CASSQGGGTGYGYTF.

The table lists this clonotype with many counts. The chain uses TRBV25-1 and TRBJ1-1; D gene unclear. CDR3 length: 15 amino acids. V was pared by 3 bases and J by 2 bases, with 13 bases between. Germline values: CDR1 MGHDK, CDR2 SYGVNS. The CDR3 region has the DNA TGTGCCAGCAGTGATAAGAGAAGGGCCAACACTGAAGCTTTCTTT. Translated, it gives CASSDKRRANTEAFF. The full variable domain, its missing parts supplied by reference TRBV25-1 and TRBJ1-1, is EADIYQTPRYLVIGTGKKITLECSQTMGHDKMYWYQQDPGMELHLIHYSYGVNSTEKGDLSSESTVSRIRTEHFPLTLESARPSHTSQYLCASSDKRRANTEAFFGQGTRLTVV.

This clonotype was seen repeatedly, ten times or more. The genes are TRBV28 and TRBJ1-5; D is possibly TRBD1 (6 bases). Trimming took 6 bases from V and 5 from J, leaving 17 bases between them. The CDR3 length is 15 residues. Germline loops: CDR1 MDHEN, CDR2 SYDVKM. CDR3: CASSHAGAGDQPQHF. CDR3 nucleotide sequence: TGTGCCAGCAGCCACGCAGGGGCCGGGGATCAGCCCCAGCATTTT.

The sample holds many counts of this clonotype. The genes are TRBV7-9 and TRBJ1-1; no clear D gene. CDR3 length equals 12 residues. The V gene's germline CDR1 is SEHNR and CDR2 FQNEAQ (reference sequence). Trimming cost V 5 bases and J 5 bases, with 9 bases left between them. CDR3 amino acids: CASSLTMTEAFF. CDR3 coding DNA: TGTGCCAGCAGCCTCACGATGACTGAAGCTTTCTTT.

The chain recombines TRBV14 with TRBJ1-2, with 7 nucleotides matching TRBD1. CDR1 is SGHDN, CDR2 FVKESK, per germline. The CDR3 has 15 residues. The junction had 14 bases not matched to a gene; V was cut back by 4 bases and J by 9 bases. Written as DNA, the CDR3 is TGTGCCAGCAGCCCCCCCGGGTTAGGGGGCCTTAGCTACACCTTC. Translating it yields CASSPPGLGGLSYTF.

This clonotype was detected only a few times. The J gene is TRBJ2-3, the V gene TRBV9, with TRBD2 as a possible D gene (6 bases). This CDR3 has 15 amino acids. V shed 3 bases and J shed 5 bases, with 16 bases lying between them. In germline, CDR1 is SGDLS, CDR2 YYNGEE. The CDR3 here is CASSAYGSFKDTQYF. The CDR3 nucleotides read TGTGCCAGCAGCGCCTACGGGAGTTTCAAAGATACGCAGTATTTT.

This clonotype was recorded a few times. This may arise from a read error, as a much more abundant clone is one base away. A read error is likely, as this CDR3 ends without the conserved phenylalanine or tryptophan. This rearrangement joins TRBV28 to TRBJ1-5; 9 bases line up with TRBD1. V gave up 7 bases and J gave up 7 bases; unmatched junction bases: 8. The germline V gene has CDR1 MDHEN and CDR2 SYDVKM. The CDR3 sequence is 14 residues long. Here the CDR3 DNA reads TGTGCCAGCACTCCGGGACAGGGACGGCAGCCCCAGCATCTT. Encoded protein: CASTPGQGRQPQHL.

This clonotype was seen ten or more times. This chain's CDR3 is CSVATYTDTQYF. CDR3 bases: TGCAGCGTTGCCACTTACACAGATACGCAGTATTTT. The rearrangement uses TRBV29-1 and TRBJ2-3; D not resolved. The ends were cut back, 4 bases at V and 2 bases at J, with 7 bases in the middle. This CDR3 spans 12 amino acids. Germline-derived CDR1 and CDR2 are SQVTM and ANQGSEA.

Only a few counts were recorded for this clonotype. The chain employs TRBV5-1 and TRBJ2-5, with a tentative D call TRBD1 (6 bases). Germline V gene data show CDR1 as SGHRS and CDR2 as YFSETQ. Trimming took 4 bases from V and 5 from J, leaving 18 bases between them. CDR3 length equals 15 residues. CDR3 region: CASSPHQGPAETQYF. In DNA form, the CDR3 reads TGCGCCAGCAGCCCCCATCAGGGGCCAGCGGAGACCCAGTACTTC. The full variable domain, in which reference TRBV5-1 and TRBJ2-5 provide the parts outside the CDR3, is KAGVTQTPRYLIKTRGQQVTLSCSPISGHRSVSWYQQTPGQGLQFLFEYFSETQRNKGNFPGRFSGRQFSNSRSEMNVSTLELGDSALYLCASSPHQGPAETQYFGPGTRLLVL.

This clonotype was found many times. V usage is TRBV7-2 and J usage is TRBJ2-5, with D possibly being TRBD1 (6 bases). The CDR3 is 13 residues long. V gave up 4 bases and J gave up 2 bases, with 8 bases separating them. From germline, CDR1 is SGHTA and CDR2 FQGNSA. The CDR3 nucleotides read TGTGCCAGCAGCTGGGGACAACAAGAGACCCAGTACTTC. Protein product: CASSWGQQETQYF. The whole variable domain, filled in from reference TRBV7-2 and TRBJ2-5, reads GAGVSQSPSNKVTEKGKDVELRCDPISGHTALYWYRQSLGQGLEFLIYFQGNSAPDKSGLPSDRFSAERTGGSVSTLTIQRTQQEDSAVYLCASSWGQQETQYFGPGTRLLVL.

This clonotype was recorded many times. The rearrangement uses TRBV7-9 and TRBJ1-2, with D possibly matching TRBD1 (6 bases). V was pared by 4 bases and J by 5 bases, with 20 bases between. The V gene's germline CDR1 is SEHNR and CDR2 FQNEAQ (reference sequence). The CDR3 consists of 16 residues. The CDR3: CASSYVKTPGEYGYTF. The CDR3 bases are TGTGCCAGCAGCTACGTTAAAACCCCAGGGGAGTATGGCTACACCTTC. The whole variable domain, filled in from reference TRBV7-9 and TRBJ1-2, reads DTGVSQNPRHKITKRGQNVTFRCDPISEHNRLYWYRQTLGQGPEFLTYFQNEAQLEKSRLLSDRFSAERPKGSFSTLEIQRTEQGDSAMYLCASSYVKTPGEYGYTFGSGTRLTVV.

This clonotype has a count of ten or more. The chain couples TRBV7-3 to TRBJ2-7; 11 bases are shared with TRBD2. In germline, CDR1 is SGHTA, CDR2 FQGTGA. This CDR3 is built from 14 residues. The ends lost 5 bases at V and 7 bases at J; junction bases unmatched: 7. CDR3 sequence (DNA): TGTGCCAGCAGCCCCGTCGCTAGCGGGGGGGAGCAGTACTTC. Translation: CASSPVASGGEQYF.

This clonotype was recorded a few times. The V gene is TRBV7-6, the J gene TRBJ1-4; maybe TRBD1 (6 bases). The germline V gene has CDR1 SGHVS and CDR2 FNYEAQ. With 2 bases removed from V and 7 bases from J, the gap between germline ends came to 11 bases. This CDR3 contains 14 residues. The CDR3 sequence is CASSLQGWGEKLFF. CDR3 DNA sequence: TGTGCCAGCAGCTTACAGGGGTGGGGTGAAAAACTGTTTTTT.